These 17 T cell receptor beta chains were all obtained from the same sample, sequenced in a study of CD8+ T cells in alopecia areata. RNA was isolated and reverse transcribed to cDNA, the sequencing template. TCRdb keeps only in-frame clones here, not all; method: immunoSEQ multiplex PCR. The sample carries some 110,000 clones, about 59% recorded once. Regarding treatment: oral pan-JAK inhibitor, 5-10 mg twice daily. The sequenced sample was CD8+ T cells sorted from blood, obtained at week 24, from a patient treated with tofacitinib. These receptors all stem from a human donor with alopecia areata.

Only one count was recorded for this clone. The V call is TRBV6-4, the J call TRBJ2-1; no clear D. Trimming removed 4 bases from V and 5 bases from J, with 6 bases in between. The germline V gene encodes CDR1 MRHNA and CDR2 SNTAGT. The CDR3 is made up of 12 amino acids. The CDR3 loop is CASSGPNNEQFF. The CDR3 DNA follows: TGTGCCAGCAGTGGACCAAACAATGAGCAGTTCTTC.

This clone was found a few times. The chain carries TRBV13 and TRBJ1-6, with a possible D match to TRBD1 (5 bases). Germline V gives CDR1 PRHDT, CDR2 FYEKMQ (reference sequence). Trimming removed 1 base at V and 4 bases at J, with 5 bases between. This CDR3 comprises 14 residues. CDR3 DNA: TGTGCCAGCAGCTTAGCAGGGTATAATTCACCCCTCCACTTT. Its protein is CASSLAGYNSPLHF.

The chain is built from TRBV23-1 and TRBJ1-2; 7 bases match TRBD1. Being an ORF, TRBV23-1 has a function that is uncertain. Trimming at V came to 3 bases and at J to 5 bases, leaving 12 bases not matched to a gene. The CDR3 totals 16 residues. CDR3 DNA: TGCGCCAGCAGTCAGGACGAGGGGACAGCTCTTTATGGCTACACCTTC. The encoded protein is CASSQDEGTALYGYTF.

This clone was counted between two and nine times. This chain links TRBV4-1 with TRBJ2-5; tentatively, D is TRBD2 (5 bases). CDR3 size: 17 residues. Trimming took 0 bases from V and 3 from J, leaving 17 bases between them. CDR1 and CDR2 (germline): MGHRA, YSYEKL. CDR3 DNA sequence: TGCGCCAGCAGCCAAGAAGGCGTCACTAGTGTAGAAGAGACCCAGTACTTC. Protein sequence: CASSQEGVTSVEETQYF.

This clone occurred a few times. V is TRBV7-9 and J is TRBJ2-3, with D possibly being TRBD1 (5 bases). The CDR3 consists of 15 residues. Between the trimmed V and J ends, which lost 3 bases and 3 bases, there was a span of 13 bases. Germline values: CDR1 SEHNR, CDR2 FQNEAQ (reference sequence). Here the CDR3 reads CASSFFQGLTDTQYF. The CDR3 DNA is TGTGCCAGCAGCTTCTTCCAGGGCCTGACAGATACGCAGTATTTT.

The gene calls are TRBV27 and TRBJ1-2; tentatively, D is TRBD1 (5 bases). The CDR3 consists of 14 residues. From germline, CDR1 is MNHEY and CDR2 SMNVEV (reference sequence). Deletions cut 5 bases from V and 0 bases from J, with 10 bases between. As DNA, the CDR3 is TGTGCCAGCAGTACAGGCGCTGCTAACTATGGCTACACCTTC. Translation gives CASSTGAANYGYTF.

The rearrangement links TRBV5-6 to TRBJ2-5, with 8 bases identical to TRBD1. The CDR3 is 14 residues long. The ends lost 4 bases at V and 3 bases at J; junction bases unmatched: 5. Looked up from germline, CDR1 is SGHDT and CDR2 is YYEEEE. Here the CDR3 reads CASSPGQGKETQYF. Written as DNA, the CDR3 is TGTGCCAGCAGCCCCGGACAGGGAAAAGAGACCCAGTACTTC.

This clone was detected a few times. The chain links TRBV6-1 to TRBJ2-3, with 10 bases lining up with TRBD1. Trimming cost V 9 bases and J 3 bases; bases outside gene matches: 3. Per germline, CDR1 MNHNS and CDR2 SASEGT. The CDR3 sequence is 13 residues long. The CDR3, as DNA: TGTGCCAGTGGGACAGGGGAAACAGATACGCAGTATTTT. Translating it yields CASGTGETDTQYF.

This clone has only one observation. This chain uses TRBV14 with TRBJ2-7, with no clear D. This CDR3 is 14 amino acids long. Deletions cut 4 bases from V and 1 base from J, with 11 bases between. Germline CDR1 and CDR2: SGHDN and FVKESK. In nucleotides, the CDR3 is TGTGCCAGCAGCCGCCAGGCTGTATCCTACGAGCAGTACTTC. It translates to CASSRQAVSYEQYF.

V gene TRBV4-3 combines with J gene TRBJ2-5, with 7 bases identical to TRBD1. V dropped 4 bases and J dropped 2; count of bases not matched to a gene: 10. Germline V gene data show CDR1 as LGHNA and CDR2 as YSLEER. There are 16 residues in the CDR3. The CDR3 nucleotides are TGCGCCAGCAGCCGGCTTTCCGGGACAGCTCAAGAGACCCAGTACTTC. Protein: CASSRLSGTAQETQYF.

V gene TRBV21-1 combines with J gene TRBJ2-1; TRBD2 is taken as the D call from the table, unchecked against the DNA. TRBV21-1 is a pseudogene locus. The CDR3 extends over 18 amino acids. The DNA of the CDR3 is TGTGCCAGCAGCAAAGCGCTTTCTCGAAGCGGGGGAGACAATGAGCAGTTCTTC. Its translation: CASSKALSRSGGDNEQFF.

This sequence joins TRBV7-8 and TRBJ2-7; D call uncertain. Germline values: CDR1 SGHVS, CDR2 FQNEAQ. The CDR3 extends over 14 amino acids. Trimming shortened V by 0 bases and J by 0 bases, and 6 bases separated the two germline ends. The CDR3, as DNA: TGTGCCAGCAGCTTAGCTCGGGCCTCCTACGAGCAGTACTTC. This sequence encodes CASSLARASYEQYF.

This clone was observed a handful of times. The gene calls are TRBV29-1 and TRBJ2-2, with 8 bases aligning to TRBD2. The CDR3 extends over 14 amino acids. CDR1 and CDR2 (germline): SQVTM, ANQGSEA. Trimming took 7 bases from V and 3 from J; bases not matched to a gene: 7. The CDR3 reads CSAERGGDTGELFF. The CDR3 nucleotides read TGCAGCGCGGAACGGGGGGGCGACACCGGGGAGCTGTTTTTT.

This chain uses TRBV4-1 with TRBJ1-5; tentatively, D is TRBD1 (5 bases). CDR3 length: 15 amino acids. V lost 3 bases and J 3 bases, leaving 12 bases between the germline ends. Germline V gene lookup returns CDR1 MGHRA and CDR2 YSYEKL. DNA for the CDR3: TGCGCCAGCAGCCAGGCTAGACAGTCCAATCAGCCCCAGCATTTT. Translated, it gives CASSQARQSNQPQHF.

The V call is TRBV7-2, the J call TRBJ1-6; D is possibly TRBD1 (5 bases). Trimming took 3 bases from V and 9 from J, leaving 12 bases between them. This CDR3 is built from 14 residues. Germline lookup yields CDR1 SGHTA and CDR2 FQGNSA. Here the CDR3 DNA reads TGTGCCAGCAGCTTGGGACTGGGGGTTTCACCCCTCCACTTT. Its protein is CASSLGLGVSPLHF. The full variable domain, rest sourced from reference TRBV7-2 and TRBJ1-6, is GAGVSQSPSNKVTEKGKDVELRCDPISGHTALYWYRQSLGQGLEFLIYFQGNSAPDKSGLPSDRFSAERTGGSVSTLTIQRTQQEDSAVYLCASSLGLGVSPLHFGNGTRLTVT.

The chain joins TRBV27 to TRBJ1-1; 9 bases fit TRBD1. CDR3 size: 14 residues. Germline V CDR1 and CDR2: MNHEY, SMNVEV (reference sequence). The junction had 4 bases not matched to a gene; V was cut back by 4 bases and J by 4 bases. The CDR3 bases are TGTGCCAGCAGTTCCCCGACAGGGGGCACTGAAGCTTTCTTT. Protein product: CASSSPTGGTEAFF.

This clone was recorded a few times. The genes are TRBV10-3 and TRBJ2-2; a weak D match, TRBD1 (7 bases). Germline V gene sequence: CDR1 ENHRY, CDR2 SYGVKD. Trimming left V 7 bases short and J 6 bases short, with 15 bases between. This CDR3 has 14 residues. CDR3 DNA sequence: TGTGCCATCACTAATACAGGGGAGGCCGGGGAGCTGTTTTTT. This codes for CAITNTGEAGELFF.